The 6 T cell receptor beta chains listed next were all sequenced from one sample in a study of technical replicates of blood from a few donors. Profiled with immunoSEQ multiplex PCR; TCRdb holds only in-frame clones, not every one. The table has more than 60,000 clones, more than 85% seen once. Material: T cells isolated from PBMCs. The receptor set was obtained from a human donor in good health.

The chain combines TRBV2 with TRBJ2-7, with a possible D match to TRBD2 (5 bases). Germline values: CDR1 SNHLY, CDR2 FYNNEI. The CDR3 has 12 residues. Deletions cut 7 bases from V and 5 bases from J, with 12 bases between. The CDR3 DNA reads TGTGCCAGCACGGCGAGGGTCCACGAGCAGTACTTC. It translates to CASTARVHEQYF.

The chain is built from TRBV6-6 and TRBJ2-7; 7 bases fit TRBD1. This CDR3 comprises 16 residues. V trimming: 4 bases; J trimming: 2 bases; junction bases outside the gene matches: 11. Germline V gene sequence: CDR1 MNHNY, CDR2 SVGAGI (reference sequence). CDR3 DNA sequence: TGTGCCAGCAGTTGGCCCGAGTTAGGGACAGCCTACGAGCAGTACTTC. Amino acids: CASSWPELGTAYEQYF.

The chain is built from TRBV2 and TRBJ2-1, with D hard to call. Germline V lookup: CDR1 SNHLY, CDR2 FYNNEI. Trimming stripped 0 bases from V and 8 bases from J, with 14 bases between. The CDR3 loop spans 15 amino acids. The CDR3 DNA sequence: TGTGCCAGCAGTGAAGCGTTTCTCGCCGGGTATGAGCAGTTCTTC. Translating gives CASSEAFLAGYEQFF.

This chain connects TRBV10-3 to TRBJ2-3; 10 bases match TRBD2. V lost 2 bases to trimming and J lost 2 bases; unmatched junction nucleotides: 13. The CDR3 totals 19 residues. Looked up from germline, CDR1 is ENHRY and CDR2 is SYGVKD. The chain's CDR3 is CAISEVASGRPNHTDTQYF. CDR3 in DNA: TGTGCCATCAGTGAGGTGGCTAGCGGGAGACCTAACCACACAGATACGCAGTATTTT.

This rearrangement joins TRBV15 to TRBJ2-1; TRBD1 aligns across 9 bases. The CDR3 is made up of 14 amino acids. Germline lookup yields CDR1 LNHNV and CDR2 YYDKDF (reference sequence). Trimming removed 5 bases from V and 6 bases from J; junction bases left unmatched: 5. CDR3 sequence (DNA): TGTGCCACCAGCGTTCGGACAGGGGTCAATGAGCAGTTCTTC. It translates to CATSVRTGVNEQFF.

This chain uses TRBV9 with TRBJ1-3; possibly TRBD1 for D (6 bases). The V end was cut by 4 bases, the J end by 6 bases, with 14 bases between. There are 14 residues in the CDR3. Germline V CDR1 and CDR2: SGDLS, YYNGEE. The CDR3 here is CASSPRQVENTIYF. Here the CDR3 DNA reads TGTGCCAGCAGCCCCCGACAGGTCGAAAACACCATATATTTT.